A single sample gave rise to the 12 T cell receptor beta chains below, sequenced in a study of identical twins. TCRdb re-called the 5' RACE reads with MiXCR, one entry per CDR3 protein. The repertoire includes 250,000 to 300,000 distinct CDR3 sequences, 9.5% of them detected once, and 6% to 8.5% sits in the top ten. These data were likewise used in another study, on yellow fever vaccine responses in identical twins.

What was sequenced was CD8+ T cells sorted from blood. These receptors originate from a woman between 18 and 29 years old in good health.

This chain uses TRBV7-2 with TRBJ2-1; no firm D call. CDR1 is SGHTA, CDR2 FQGNSA, per germline. The germline V and J ends were trimmed by 5 bases and 15 bases, with 17 bases remaining between them. The CDR3 spans 12 residues. The CDR3 spells CASSLSDQNWFF. The DNA for the CDR3 is TGTGCCAGCAGCCTCTCTGACCAAAACTGGTTCTTC.

The chain joins TRBV27 to TRBJ2-1; D is perhaps TRBD1 (6 bases). Trimming took 3 bases from V and 10 from J, leaving 16 bases between them. The CDR3 has 14 residues. Germline CDR1 and CDR2: MNHEY and SMNVEV (reference sequence). The CDR3 coding sequence is TGTGCCAGCAGTTTTTCGAGAGCAGGGGAGGAGCAGTTCTTC. It yields the protein CASSFSRAGEEQFF.

The gene calls are TRBV20-1 and TRBJ1-5, with D maybe TRBD1 (5 bases). Germline CDR1 DFQATT, CDR2 SNEGSKA (reference sequence). There are 15 residues in the CDR3. The V gene lost 3 bases and the J gene lost 7 bases, with 19 bases spanning the gap. CDR3 sequence: CSASEGRLPLQPQHF. The CDR3 nucleotides read TGCAGTGCTAGTGAGGGACGGCTCCCGTTACAGCCCCAGCATTTT.

This clonotype was seen at least ten times. This chain connects TRBV28 to TRBJ1-5; 9 bases align to TRBD1. Germline CDR1 MDHEN, CDR2 SYDVKM. This CDR3 region has 16 residues. V lost 3 bases, J lost 6 bases, and 9 bases stayed unmatched. CDR3 region: CASSFLSGTGSQPQHF. The CDR3 nucleotides read TGTGCCAGCAGTTTTCTATCCGGGACAGGGTCTCAGCCCCAGCATTTT.

The CDR3 sequence is CASTGMGAYEQYF. The CDR3 DNA reads TGCGCCAGTACCGGGATGGGAGCCTACGAGCAGTACTTC. V is TRBV5-1 and J is TRBJ2-7; possible D gene TRBD2, 5 bases. Germline loops: CDR1 SGHRS, CDR2 YFSETQ. V was cut by 8 bases and J by 2 bases, with 14 bases left in between. The CDR3 runs 13 residues.

This chain joins TRBV13 and TRBJ2-5, with D hard to call. The CDR3 extends over 15 amino acids. Trimming shortened V by 2 bases and J by 4 bases, and 14 bases separated the two germline ends. CDR1 is PRHDT and CDR2 is FYEKMQ in the germline V gene (reference sequence). This CDR3 is CASSLWSEEPETQYF. The DNA of the CDR3 is TGTGCCAGCAGCTTATGGTCCGAGGAACCAGAGACCCAGTACTTC. Full variable domain (outside the CDR3, taken from reference TRBV13 and TRBJ2-5): AAGVIQSPRHLIKEKRETATLKCYPIPRHDTVYWYQQGPGQDPQFLISFYEKMQSDKGSIPDRFSAQQFSDYHSELNMSSLELGDSALYFCASSLWSEEPETQYFGPGTRLLVL.

This clonotype was observed at least ten times. The chain is built from TRBV6-1 and TRBJ1-2; D gene ambiguous. The germline V and J ends were trimmed by 6 bases and 4 bases, with 15 bases remaining between them. There are 14 residues in the CDR3. Germline CDR1 reads MNHNS; CDR2 reads SASEGT. The CDR3 region has the DNA TGTGCCAGCAGCCCCGTAGGCGGATCCTATGGCTACACCTTC. This gives the protein CASSPVGGSYGYTF.

V gene TRBV5-1 combines with J gene TRBJ2-7; D is possibly TRBD1 (5 bases). V was clipped by 4 bases and J by 5 bases, with 16 bases between them. Germline values: CDR1 SGHRS, CDR2 YFSETQ. This CDR3 is 14 amino acids long. CDR3 sequence reads: CASSARVQGDEQYF. In DNA form, the CDR3 reads TGCGCCAGCAGCGCCAGGGTCCAAGGGGACGAGCAGTACTTC.

This clonotype was seen many times. The V and J genes are TRBV5-1 and TRBJ2-5, with 8 nucleotides matching TRBD2. CDR1 is SGHRS, CDR2 YFSETQ, per germline. The CDR3 spans 15 residues. Trimming cost V 4 bases and J 5 bases; bases outside gene matches: 10. CDR3 nucleotide sequence: TGCGCCAGCAGCGCTGGATTAAGCGGGGGTGAGACCCAGTACTTC. Protein product: CASSAGLSGGETQYF.

This clonotype was observed a handful of times. The gene calls are TRBV28 and TRBJ2-7; D possibly matches TRBD1 or TRBD2 (5 bases each). The CDR3 is 15 residues long. The V end was cut by 6 bases, the J end by 3 bases, with 18 bases between. Germline-derived CDR1 and CDR2 are MDHEN and SYDVKM. The CDR3 DNA reads as TGTGCCAGCAGCGGACCGGGACGAGATTTCTACGAGCAGTACTTC. It translates to CASSGPGRDFYEQYF. Full variable domain (remainder filled in from reference TRBV28 and TRBJ2-7): DVKVTQSSRYLVKRTGEKVFLECVQDMDHENMFWYRQDPGLGLRLIYFSYDVKMKEKGDIPEGYSVSREKKERFSLILESASTNQTSMYLCASSGPGRDFYEQYFGPGTRLTVT.

V usage is TRBV12-3 or TRBV12-4 and J usage is TRBJ2-2; 7 nucleotides agree with TRBD2. This CDR3 is 14 amino acids long. V was clipped by 8 bases and J by 2 bases; unmatched bases: 5. Written as DNA, the CDR3 is TGTGCCAGCTTTTGGGGGGGAAACACCGGGGAGCTGTTTTTT. Protein: CASFWGGNTGELFF.

This clonotype was seen a few times. This chain uses TRBV25-1 with TRBJ1-2, with D tentatively TRBD1 (6 bases). Germline V gene sequence: CDR1 MGHDK, CDR2 SYGVNS. Trimming took off 2 bases at V and 4 bases at J, with 14 bases between the two ends. This CDR3 has 15 residues. CDR3 coding DNA: TGTGCCAGCAGTGAAGATTTCACAGGGCCCTATGGCTACACCTTC. The encoded protein is CASSEDFTGPYGYTF.